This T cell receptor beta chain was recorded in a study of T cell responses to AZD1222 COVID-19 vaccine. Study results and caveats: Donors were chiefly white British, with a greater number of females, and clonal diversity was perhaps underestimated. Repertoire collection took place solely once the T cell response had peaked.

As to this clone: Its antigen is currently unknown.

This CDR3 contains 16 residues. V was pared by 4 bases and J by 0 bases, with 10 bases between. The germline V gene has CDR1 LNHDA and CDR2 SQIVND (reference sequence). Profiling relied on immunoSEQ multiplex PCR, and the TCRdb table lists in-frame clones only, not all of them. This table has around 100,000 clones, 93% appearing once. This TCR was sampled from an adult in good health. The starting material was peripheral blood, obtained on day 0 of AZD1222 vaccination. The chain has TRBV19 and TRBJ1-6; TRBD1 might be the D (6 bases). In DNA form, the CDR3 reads TGTGCCAGTAGTAACAGGGTTAGCTCCTATAATTCACCCCTCCACTTT. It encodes CASSNRVSSYNSPLHF.